This TCR beta chain derives from a study of cytomegalovirus exposure and HLA in healthy donors. Study-wide background: Approximately 170 million T cells yielded 117 million unique TCR beta sequences in earlier analysis. Study-wide results and limits: For most subjects, TCR beta sequences were reported to predict HLA-A and HLA-B alleles with accuracy.

V shed 4 bases, J shed 2 bases, and the junction held 5 bases outside the gene matches. Germline assignment: CDR1 SGHVS and CDR2 FNYEAQ. The CDR3 length is 16 residues. The PCR was carried out with 60 Vbeta primers and 13 Jbeta primers. Sequenced by immunoSEQ multiplex PCR; TCRdb stores in-frame clones only, minus some. The sample yields over 150,000 clones, approximately 67% seen once. In regard to this clone: The antigen is undetermined.

This chain links TRBV7-6 with TRBJ2-5, with TRBD2 matching over 12 bases. The receptor was isolated from a woman younger than 30 in good health and CMV-seropositive. Sequencing was carried out using PBMCs. CDR3 DNA: TGTGCCAGCAGCTCTCCTAGCGGGGGGGTTCAAGAGACCCAGTACTTC. Translated: CASSSPSGGVQETQYF.